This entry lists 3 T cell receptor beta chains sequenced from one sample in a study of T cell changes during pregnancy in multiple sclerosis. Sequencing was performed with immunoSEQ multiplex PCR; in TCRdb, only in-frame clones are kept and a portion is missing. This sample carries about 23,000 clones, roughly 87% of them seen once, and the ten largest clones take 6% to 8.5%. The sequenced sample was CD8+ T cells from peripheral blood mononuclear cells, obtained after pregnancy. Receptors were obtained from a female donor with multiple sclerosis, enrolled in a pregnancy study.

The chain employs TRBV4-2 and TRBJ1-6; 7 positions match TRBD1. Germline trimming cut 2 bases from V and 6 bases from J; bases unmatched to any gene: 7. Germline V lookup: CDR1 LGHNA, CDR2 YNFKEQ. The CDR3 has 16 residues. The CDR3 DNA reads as TGTGCCAGCAGCCAACCGGGACAGAGAATTAATTCACCCCTCCACTTT. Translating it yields CASSQPGQRINSPLHF.

The CDR3 loop is CASSSSPGTGDRIQYF. The DNA for the CDR3 is TGTGCCAGCAGCTCCTCTCCCGGGACAGGGGACCGAATTCAGTACTTC. The chain is built from TRBV9 and TRBJ2-4, with 10 bases fitting TRBD1. Germline V CDR1 and CDR2: SGDLS, YYNGEE. CDR3 length equals 16 residues. Trimming took 4 bases from V and 10 from J; bases not matched to a gene: 14.

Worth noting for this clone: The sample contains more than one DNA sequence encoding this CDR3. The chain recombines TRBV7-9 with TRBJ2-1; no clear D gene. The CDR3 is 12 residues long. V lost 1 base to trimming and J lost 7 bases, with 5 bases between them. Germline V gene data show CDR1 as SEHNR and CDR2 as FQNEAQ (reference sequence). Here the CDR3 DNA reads TGTGCCAGCAGCTTAGAGCTGAATGAGCAGTTCTTC. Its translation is CASSLELNEQFF.